This paragraph covers one TCR beta chain sequence. No antigen is known for it. This record comes from a study of PD-L1 blockade in urothelial cancer. The CDR3 loop spans 14 amino acids. Germline assignment: CDR1 SNHLY and CDR2 FYNNEI. The V end was cut by 4 bases, the J end by 3 bases, with 12 bases between. Sample time point: pretreatment peripheral blood. Notes on the study in general: At 3 weeks on treatment, tumor-associated clones expanded more with durable benefit.

Repertoires were generated with immunoSEQ multiplex PCR, while TCRdb's copy carries only in-frame clones and drops some. The sample records 65,000 to 90,000 clones, roughly 84% being singletons. This chain uses TRBV2 with TRBJ1-2, with D tentatively TRBD1 (6 bases). Sequences were derived from PBMCs, sampled around atezolizumab (anti-PD-L1) treatment. The clonotype originates from a woman between 65 and 79 years old with urothelial cancer. The CDR3 nucleotides read TGTGCCAGCAGTGGTGACAGGCTTGACTATGGCTACACCTTC. Its translation is CASSGDRLDYGYTF. Drawing the rest from reference TRBV2 and TRBJ1-2, the complete variable domain is EPEVTQTPSHQVTQMGQEVILRCVPISNHLYFYWYRQILGQKVEFLVSFYNNEISEKSEIFDDQFSVERPDGSNFTLKIRSTKLEDSAMYFCASSGDRLDYGYTFGSGTRLTVV.